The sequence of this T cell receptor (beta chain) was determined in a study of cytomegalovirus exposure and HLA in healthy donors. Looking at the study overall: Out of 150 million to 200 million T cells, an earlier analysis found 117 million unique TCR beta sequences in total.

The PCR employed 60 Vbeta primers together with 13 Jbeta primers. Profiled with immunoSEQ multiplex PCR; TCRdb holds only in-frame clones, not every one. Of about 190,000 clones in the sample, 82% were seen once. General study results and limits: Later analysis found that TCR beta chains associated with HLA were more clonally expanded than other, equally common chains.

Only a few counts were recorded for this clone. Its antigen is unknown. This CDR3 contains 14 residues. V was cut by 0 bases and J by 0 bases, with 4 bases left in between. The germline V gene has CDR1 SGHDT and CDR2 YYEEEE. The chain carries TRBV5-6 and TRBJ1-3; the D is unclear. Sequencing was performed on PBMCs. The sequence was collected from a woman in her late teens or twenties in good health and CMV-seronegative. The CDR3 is CASSLAYSGNTIYF. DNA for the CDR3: TGTGCCAGCAGCTTGGCCTACTCTGGAAACACCATATATTTT.